These 21 T cell receptor beta chains share one sample of origin, sequenced in a study of T cell changes during pregnancy in multiple sclerosis. The method was immunoSEQ multiplex PCR; TCRdb's version includes in-frame clones alone and lacks a portion of them. The table lists about 120,000 clones, about 93% of them singletons. The specimen was peripheral blood, collected before pregnancy. These receptors all stem from a female donor with multiple sclerosis, enrolled in a pregnancy study.

J is TRBJ1-1 and V is TRBV20-1; the D is unclear. The CDR3 spans 11 residues. Per the germline V gene, CDR1 is DFQATT and CDR2 is SNEGSKA (reference sequence). The ends were cut back, 7 bases at V and 1 base at J, with 7 bases in the middle. CDR3 region: CSGRQNTEAFF. In DNA form, the CDR3 reads TGCAGTGGGAGGCAGAACACTGAAGCTTTCTTT.

This clone was counted a few times. The chain has TRBV28 and TRBJ2-5; 9 bases align to TRBD1. This CDR3 contains 14 residues. Germline trimming cut 8 bases from V and 9 bases from J; bases unmatched to any gene: 13. Germline assignment: CDR1 MDHEN and CDR2 SYDVKM. The CDR3 loop is CASLRPGQGTAQYF. CDR3 bases: TGTGCCAGCCTAAGGCCGGGACAGGGTACGGCCCAGTACTTC.

This clone was picked up a small number of times. The V and J genes are TRBV6-1 and TRBJ1-6, with 7 bases matching TRBD1. Germline loops: CDR1 MNHNS, CDR2 SASEGT. Germline trimming cut 5 bases from V and 14 bases from J; bases unmatched to any gene: 12. CDR3 length equals 14 residues. The CDR3 DNA follows: TGTGCCAGCAGTTCACAGGGGATGCCGGCGGCCCTCCACTTT. Its translation is CASSSQGMPAALHF.

This clone was seen only once. V gene TRBV13 combines with J gene TRBJ2-5, with D hard to call. V was cut by 5 bases and J by 2 bases, with 9 bases left in between. This CDR3 region has 13 residues. The V gene's germline CDR1 is PRHDT and CDR2 FYEKMQ (reference sequence). The CDR3: CASSPESQETQYF. CDR3 nucleotide sequence: TGTGCCAGCAGCCCCGAGAGTCAAGAGACCCAGTACTTC.

The J gene is TRBJ2-1, the V gene TRBV19; 9 bases map to TRBD1. Trimming at V came to 7 bases and at J to 6 bases, leaving 10 bases not matched to a gene. CDR3 length equals 15 residues. Germline V gene sequence: CDR1 LNHDA, CDR2 SQIVND (reference sequence). The CDR3 DNA is TGTGCCAGTAAGTCTCCCACAGGGGGCCTCAATGAGCAGTTCTTC. Translation: CASKSPTGGLNEQFF. Complete variable domain (other parts from reference TRBV19 and TRBJ2-1): DGGITQSPKYLFRKEGQNVTLSCEQNLNHDAMYWYRQDPGQGLRLIYYSQIVNDFQKGDIAEGYSVSREKKESFPLTVTSAQKNPTAFYLCASKSPTGGLNEQFFGPGTRLTVL.

The rearrangement joins TRBV5-1 to TRBJ1-2; 9 bases are shared with TRBD1. Germline V gene data show CDR1 as SGHRS and CDR2 as YFSETQ. The CDR3 is 14 residues long. V lost 4 bases and J lost 4; bases outside the gene matches: 5. CDR3 residues: CASSRTGEGYGYTF. The CDR3 DNA is TGCGCCAGCAGCAGGACAGGGGAGGGCTATGGCTACACCTTC.

The chain couples TRBV19 to TRBJ1-5, with TRBD1 as a possible D gene (5 bases). Germline assignment: CDR1 LNHDA and CDR2 SQIVND (reference sequence). This CDR3 region has 16 residues. The V gene lost 3 bases and the J gene lost 3 bases, with 15 bases spanning the gap. CDR3 amino acids: CASSMYHGTINQPQHF. CDR3 DNA: TGTGCCAGTAGTATGTATCACGGGACTATCAATCAGCCCCAGCATTTT.

This chain joins TRBV30 and TRBJ2-7; D is uncertain. Trimming stripped 7 bases from V and 2 bases from J, with 15 bases between. Germline V gene lookup returns CDR1 GTSNPN and CDR2 SVGIG (reference sequence). This CDR3 is built from 13 residues. In DNA, the CDR3 is TGTGCCTTAACAGTCCCTATTGCCTACGAGCAGTACTTC. Translated, it gives CALTVPIAYEQYF.

The V gene is TRBV21-1, the J gene TRBJ1-2. TRBV21-1 corresponds to a pseudogene. This CDR3 has 11 amino acids. The CDR3 DNA reads TGTGCCAGCAGCATGAGCTATGGCTACACCTTC. Translated, it gives CASSMSYGYTF.

This chain joins TRBV7-9 and TRBJ2-7; 8 bases match TRBD2. The germline V gene encodes CDR1 SEHNR and CDR2 FQNEAQ (reference sequence). After removal of 4 bases from V and 3 bases from J, the junction contained 5 bases not matched to a gene. The CDR3 is 14 amino acids. CDR3 DNA sequence: TGTGCCAGCAGCTCTAGCGGGCCCGACTACGAGCAGTACTTC. Protein sequence: CASSSSGPDYEQYF.

This chain joins TRBV9 and TRBJ1-2; perhaps TRBD1 as D (5 bases). CDR3 size: 13 residues. The germline V gene encodes CDR1 SGDLS and CDR2 YYNGEE. V was clipped by 0 bases and J by 4 bases, with 7 bases between them. CDR3 sequence: CASSVDTGYGYTF. CDR3 DNA sequence: TGTGCCAGCAGCGTAGATACAGGCTATGGCTACACCTTC.

V usage is TRBV5-4 and J usage is TRBJ2-1; 9 bases line up with TRBD2. CDR3 length: 15 residues. V lost 0 bases to trimming and J lost 5 bases; unmatched junction nucleotides: 3. Germline V gene lookup returns CDR1 SGHNT and CDR2 YYREEE (reference sequence). The CDR3 region is CASSLGRTSDNEQFF. The CDR3 nucleotides read TGTGCCAGCAGCTTGGGCCGGACTAGCGACAATGAGCAGTTCTTC.

The rearrangement links TRBV19 to TRBJ1-5; D call uncertain. Germline V gene sequence: CDR1 LNHDA, CDR2 SQIVND (reference sequence). The ends were cut back, 1 base at V and 4 bases at J, with 11 bases in the middle. This CDR3 is 15 amino acids long. CDR3 region: CASSIAFQVNQPQHF. In DNA, the CDR3 is TGTGCCAGTAGTATAGCGTTCCAGGTGAATCAGCCCCAGCATTTT.

V is TRBV4-2 and J is TRBJ2-3, with TRBD2 identical over 9 bases. CDR3 length equals 20 residues. Trimming cost V 3 bases and J 4 bases; bases outside gene matches: 20. From germline, CDR1 is LGHNA and CDR2 YNFKEQ. DNA of the CDR3: TGTGCCAGCAGCCATGCCAGCGGGACTAGCATAAGACTGGTCTCAGATACGCAGTATTTT. Protein product: CASSHASGTSIRLVSDTQYF.

This chain links TRBV30 with TRBJ2-7; 7 nucleotides align to TRBD1. The V gene end was trimmed by 5 bases and the J gene end by 2 bases; junction bases not matched to a gene: 3. CDR3 size: 12 residues. Germline CDR1 and CDR2: GTSNPN and SVGIG (reference sequence). The CDR3 reads CAWRDSTYEQYF. The DNA for the CDR3 is TGTGCCTGGCGGGACAGTACCTACGAGCAGTACTTC.

With respect to this clone: The same CDR3 can be traced to other DNA sequences in this sample. The chain carries TRBV18 and TRBJ2-1; 7 bases match TRBD2. Germline V CDR1 and CDR2: KGHSH, LQKENI. The CDR3 is 15 amino acids. V shed 3 bases, J shed 0 bases, and the junction held 2 bases outside the gene matches. This chain's CDR3 is CASSPIAGSYNEQFF. The CDR3 region has the DNA TGTGCCAGCTCACCGATAGCGGGCTCCTACAATGAGCAGTTCTTC. Full variable domain (outside the CDR3, taken from reference TRBV18 and TRBJ2-1): NAGVMQNPRHLVRRRGQEARLRCSPMKGHSHVYWYRQLPEEGLKFMVYLQKENIIDESGMPKERFSAEFPKEGPSILRIQQVVRGDSAAYFCASSPIAGSYNEQFFGPGTRLTVL.

This sequence joins TRBV30 and TRBJ2-2; D might be TRBD2 (5 bases). Per the germline V gene, CDR1 is GTSNPN and CDR2 is SVGIG (reference sequence). This CDR3 comprises 17 residues. Trimming removed 2 bases at V and 0 bases at J, with 16 bases between. The CDR3 loop reads CAWSRAAAGANTGELFF. The CDR3 DNA follows: TGTGCCTGGAGTAGAGCGGCCGCCGGCGCGAACACCGGGGAGCTGTTTTTT.

The gene calls are TRBV9 and TRBJ2-1, with D perhaps matching TRBD2 (6 bases). The germline V and J ends were trimmed by 0 bases and 4 bases, with 11 bases remaining between them. The germline CDR1 and CDR2 sequences are SGDLS and YYNGEE. CDR3 length: 15 amino acids. This chain's CDR3 is CASSVVGSNYNEQFF. CDR3 coding DNA: TGTGCCAGCAGCGTAGTCGGGAGTAATTACAATGAGCAGTTCTTC.

This clone was seen only a few times. The rearrangement uses TRBV19 and TRBJ1-2; D not certain. Germline V CDR1 and CDR2: LNHDA, SQIVND (reference sequence). The CDR3 is 13 residues long. The V gene lost 9 bases and the J gene lost 0 bases, with 11 bases spanning the gap. In DNA form, the CDR3 reads TGTGCCAGCCGTATCCCTCCTAACTATGGCTACACCTTC. Its translation is CASRIPPNYGYTF.

This chain uses TRBV2 with TRBJ1-1; TRBD1 aligns across 8 bases. The germline gives CDR1 SNHLY, CDR2 FYNNEI. CDR3 length equals 16 residues. Trimming at V came to 6 bases and at J to 5 bases, leaving 14 bases not matched to a gene. The CDR3 DNA sequence: TGTGCCAGCAGAACGACCCGTAGGACAGGGAGAACTGAAGCTTTCTTT. Translation gives CASRTTRRTGRTEAFF. Looking up the rest from reference TRBV2 and TRBJ1-1 gives the full variable domain: EPEVTQTPSHQVTQMGQEVILRCVPISNHLYFYWYRQILGQKVEFLVSFYNNEISEKSEIFDDQFSVERPDGSNFTLKIRSTKLEDSAMYFCASRTTRRTGRTEAFFGQGTRLTVV.

The V and J genes are TRBV5-1 and TRBJ2-2, with 7 bases fitting TRBD1. V was pared by 4 bases and J by 2 bases, with 5 bases of the junction left unmatched. The length of the CDR3 is 15 residues. The germline V gene encodes CDR1 SGHRS and CDR2 YFSETQ. CDR3 nucleotide sequence: TGCGCCAGCAGCCACGGGACAGCCAACACCGGGGAGCTGTTTTTT. This translates into CASSHGTANTGELFF. The complete variable domain, with remaining parts taken from reference TRBV5-1 and TRBJ2-2, reads KAGVTQTPRYLIKTRGQQVTLSCSPISGHRSVSWYQQTPGQGLQFLFEYFSETQRNKGNFPGRFSGRQFSNSRSEMNVSTLELGDSALYLCASSHGTANTGELFFGEGSRLTVL.